This T cell receptor (beta chain) comes out of a study of CD8+ T cells in alopecia areata. Looking at the study overall: The protocol delivered tofacitinib for 6 to 18 months, then withdrew it for 6 months. Study-wide points: Patients shared TCRs less clearly than mice did, possibly for HLA-related reasons. Expanded CD8+ clones among the top 100, and scalp clonality, were significantly decreased by tofacitinib.

Germline V gene lookup returns CDR1 SGHDT and CDR2 YYEEEE. The CDR3 is 15 amino acids. V was trimmed by 4 bases and J by 1 base, leaving 14 bases between them. This clone was observed a few times. Its antigen is unidentified. RNA was isolated and reverse transcribed to cDNA, the sequencing template. The method was immunoSEQ multiplex PCR; TCRdb's version includes in-frame clones alone and lacks a portion of them. In the table there are 190,000 or so clones, about 60% of which are singletons. As for treatment: oral pan-JAK inhibitor, 5-10 mg twice daily. The gene calls are TRBV5-6 and TRBJ2-5; TRBD2 is a possible D gene (5 bases). The sequences come from CD8+ T cells sorted from blood, collected at week 24, from a patient treated with tofacitinib. This TCR was recovered from a human donor with alopecia areata. CDR3 DNA sequence: TGTGCCAGCAGCACACCCGGGGAGAGCCAAGAGACCCAGTACTTC. Its translation is CASSTPGESQETQYF.